These 30 T cell receptor beta chains originate from one sample sequenced in a study of Ad26.COV2.S vaccination and SARS-CoV-2 variants. Described treatment: over 15 received Ad26.COV2.S at low or high dose, single or two shots; 5 received placebo; per-sample allocation not given. Sampling was performed 63 days after the first vaccine or placebo injection. TCRdb's copy holds only in-frame clones and misses some; the assay was immunoSEQ multiplex PCR. The table lists about 220,000 clones, roughly 90% of them singletons, with 9.5% to 12% in the top ten. This sample comprised peripheral blood, obtained in a trial of Ad26.COV2.S vaccine versus placebo. These receptors were collected from a person aged 18-60 years who received the Ad26.COV2.S COVID-19 vaccine or a placebo.

J is TRBJ1-2 and V is TRBV29-1; 9 nucleotides align to TRBD1. V trimming: 5 bases; J trimming: 4 bases; junction bases outside the gene matches: 5. CDR1 SQVTM and CDR2 ANQGSEA come from the germline V gene. The CDR3 extends over 13 amino acids. Written as DNA, the CDR3 is TGCAGCGTTCAAACAGGGGGCAGCTATGGCTACACCTTC. This translates into CSVQTGGSYGYTF.

CDR3 sequence: CASSQQGPGNTIYF. For the CDR3, the DNA is TGCGCCAGCAGCCAACAAGGACCTGGAAACACCATATATTTT. The chain is built from TRBV4-1 and TRBJ1-3; no reliable D call. Germline CDR1 reads MGHRA; CDR2 reads YSYEKL. The CDR3 contains 14 residues. Deletions cut 2 bases from V and 2 bases from J, with 7 bases between.

The rearrangement links TRBV5-1 to TRBJ1-2; possibly TRBD1 for D (5 bases). CDR1 and CDR2 from the germline V gene are SGHRS and YFSETQ. The CDR3 length is 14 residues. V was cut by 6 bases and J by 3 bases, with 15 bases left in between. CDR3 bases: TGCGCCAGCACCCAACGATTGGGGGACTATGGCTACACCTTC. Translating it yields CASTQRLGDYGYTF.

This clone was seen only once. V usage is TRBV30 and J usage is TRBJ1-2, with D unresolved. Between the trimmed V and J ends, which lost 1 base and 1 base, there was a span of 4 bases. The CDR3 covers 12 residues. Germline V gene lookup returns CDR1 GTSNPN and CDR2 SVGIG (reference sequence). In DNA, the CDR3 is TGTGCCTGGAGTGGCAGTAACTATGGCTACACCTTC. Its translation is CAWSGSNYGYTF.

The chain joins TRBV28 to TRBJ2-7, with unresolved D. Germline assignment: CDR1 MDHEN and CDR2 SYDVKM. Trimming took 8 bases from V and 8 from J, leaving 13 bases between them. This CDR3 comprises 11 residues. The chain's CDR3 is CASASPPKQYF. In DNA form, the CDR3 reads TGTGCCAGCGCTTCCCCGCCTAAGCAGTACTTC.

The rearrangement uses TRBV30 and TRBJ2-1, with TRBD1 identical over 7 bases. V dropped 2 bases and J dropped 0; count of bases not matched to a gene: 10. CDR1 is GTSNPN, CDR2 SVGIG, per germline (reference sequence). The CDR3 is made up of 17 amino acids. This chain's CDR3 is CAWSPRMTGSSYNEQFF. The CDR3 nucleotides are TGTGCCTGGAGTCCTAGAATGACAGGGTCCTCCTACAATGAGCAGTTCTTC.

V usage is TRBV6-6 and J usage is TRBJ1-4, with D tentatively TRBD1 (5 bases). There are 14 residues in the CDR3. Trimming cost V 2 bases and J 8 bases, with 12 bases left between them. CDR1 MNHNY and CDR2 SVGAGI come from the germline V gene (reference sequence). The CDR3 DNA is TGTGCCAGCAGTTACGAAGGGGCGCGAGAAAAACTGTTTTTT. This codes for CASSYEGAREKLFF.

This chain uses TRBV6-1 with TRBJ1-5, with a weak D call TRBD1 (5 bases). V lost 3 bases, J lost 5 bases, and 8 bases lay in between. The CDR3 totals 13 residues. CDR1 is MNHNS and CDR2 is SASEGT in the germline V gene. CDR3: CASSDRQYQPQHF. For the CDR3, the DNA is TGTGCCAGCAGTGACCGACAGTATCAGCCCCAGCATTTT.

The chain uses TRBV27 and TRBJ1-1; 9 bases align to TRBD1. Germline CDR1 is MNHEY and CDR2 is SMNVEV (reference sequence). J lost 2 bases, V lost 6 bases, and 13 bases had no gene match. This CDR3 is built from 17 residues. The CDR3 region has the DNA TGTGCCAGCAGCCCTCGCCCGGACAGGGGACAAAACACTGAAGCTTTCTTT. This gives the protein CASSPRPDRGQNTEAFF.

The chain uses TRBV15 and TRBJ2-7; D is possibly TRBD1 or TRBD2 (5 bases each). The V end lost 3 bases, the J end lost 3 bases, and 12 bases lay between the germline ends. The CDR3 is 14 residues long. Germline assignment: CDR1 LNHNV and CDR2 YYDKDF (reference sequence). The CDR3, as DNA: TGTGCCACCAGCAGCTCCGGGACGAGCTACGAGCAGTACTTC. It yields the protein CATSSSGTSYEQYF.

The chain links TRBV6-5 to TRBJ1-5; D perhaps matches TRBD1 (6 bases). CDR3 length equals 14 residues. In germline, CDR1 is MNHEY, CDR2 SVGAGI. The V and J ends lost 4 bases and 4 bases respectively, with 11 bases between them. The CDR3 is CASSLTQGNQPQHF. The CDR3 nucleotides read TGTGCCAGCAGTTTGACCCAGGGGAATCAGCCCCAGCATTTT.

The chain has TRBV27 and TRBJ1-1; D is possibly TRBD1 (5 bases). CDR3 length: 15 residues. CDR1 is MNHEY and CDR2 is SMNVEV in the germline V gene (reference sequence). Deletions cut 0 bases from V and 3 bases from J, with 11 bases between. The CDR3 region is CASSLSGRFDTEAFF. DNA for the CDR3: TGTGCCAGCAGTTTATCGGGGCGGTTTGACACTGAAGCTTTCTTT.

V is TRBV6-5 and J is TRBJ1-6; D remains ambiguous. Germline CDR1 is MNHEY and CDR2 is SVGAGI. The CDR3 is 14 residues long. The V gene lost 2 bases and the J gene lost 10 bases, with 12 bases spanning the gap. In DNA, the CDR3 is TGTGCCAGCAGTTACGGTGGGGAGAGGTCACCCCTCCACTTT. Its protein product is CASSYGGERSPLHF.

The rearrangement joins TRBV5-1 to TRBJ2-5; 7 bases are a match to TRBD2. The length of the CDR3 is 14 residues. Per the germline V gene, CDR1 is SGHRS and CDR2 is YFSETQ. Trimming removed 0 bases from V and 2 bases from J; junction bases left unmatched: 1. In DNA form, the CDR3 reads TGCGCCAGCAGCTTGGGCGGGGGTCAAGAGACCCAGTACTTC. This sequence encodes CASSLGGGQETQYF.

CDR3 region: CSAIWNYEQYF. The CDR3 DNA reads as TGCAGTGCTATTTGGAACTACGAGCAGTACTTC. This chain connects TRBV20-1 to TRBJ2-7; D remains ambiguous. This CDR3 has 11 amino acids. From germline, CDR1 is DFQATT and CDR2 SNEGSKA (reference sequence). Trimming left V 4 bases short and J 3 bases short, with 7 bases between.

This clone was seen only a few times. The CDR3 spells CAISEFTSSGNTIYF. CDR3 nucleotides: TGTGCCATCAGTGAGTTCACCAGCTCTGGAAACACCATATATTTT. The chain employs TRBV10-3 and TRBJ1-3; D is uncertain. V lost 1 base, J lost 0 bases, and 7 bases lay in between. The length of the CDR3 is 15 residues. Germline lookup yields CDR1 ENHRY and CDR2 SYGVKD.

The CDR3 region is CASSLPGQPETQYF. The CDR3, as DNA: TGCGCCAGCAGTTTACCGGGACAGCCAGAGACCCAGTACTTC. J is TRBJ2-5 and V is TRBV5-1; 7 nucleotides line up with TRBD1. Germline V CDR1 and CDR2: SGHRS, YFSETQ. Losses at the gene ends were 5 bases for V and 4 bases for J; bases not matched to a gene: 8. CDR3 length: 14 residues.

The gene calls are TRBV5-1 and TRBJ2-5, with 9 nucleotides matching TRBD2. Unmatched junction bases numbered 2, after V lost 0 bases and J lost 5 bases. From germline, CDR1 is SGHRS and CDR2 YFSETQ. This CDR3 comprises 14 residues. CDR3 nucleotides: TGCGCCAGCAGCTTGGTCCTAGCGGGGGAGACCCAGTACTTC. This translates into CASSLVLAGETQYF.

This sequence joins TRBV21-1 and TRBJ2-1. TRBV21-1 is a pseudogene locus. CDR3 length equals 19 residues. In DNA form, the CDR3 reads TGTGCCAGCAGCAAACGGGGGCCGGAACCCTCACGAGGGTTCAATGAGCAGTTCTTC. Amino acids: CASSKRGPEPSRGFNEQFF.

The chain combines TRBV6-5 with TRBJ2-5, with 8 bases fitting TRBD2. Germline CDR1 MNHEY, CDR2 SVGAGI. The CDR3 runs to 14 residues. With V trimmed by 2 bases and J by 5 bases, 4 bases remained unmatched. CDR3 loop: CASSYRTSWETQYF. The CDR3 DNA sequence: TGTGCCAGCAGTTACCGGACTAGCTGGGAGACCCAGTACTTC.

V usage is TRBV18 and J usage is TRBJ1-4; 9 bases fit TRBD1. The germline CDR1 and CDR2 sequences are KGHSH and LQKENI. The CDR3 sequence is 15 residues long. The V segment lost 1 base and the J segment 8 bases; nucleotides outside the gene matches: 5. CDR3 loop: CASSPRTGVFEKLFF. The CDR3 region has the DNA TGTGCCAGCTCACCACGGACAGGGGTTTTCGAAAAACTGTTTTTT.

V gene TRBV30 combines with J gene TRBJ2-2; TRBD2 aligns across 10 bases. This CDR3 spans 16 amino acids. V lost 1 base to trimming and J lost 3 bases; unmatched junction nucleotides: 5. Germline CDR1 and CDR2: GTSNPN and SVGIG (reference sequence). DNA of the CDR3: TGTGCCTGGAGTGGGGGAACTAGCGGGGACACCGGGGAGCTGTTTTTT. Protein product: CAWSGGTSGDTGELFF.

This chain uses TRBV7-3 with TRBJ1-2; weak D call: TRBD1 (5 bases). V lost 2 bases, J lost 3 bases, and 22 bases lay in between. Germline lookup yields CDR1 SGHTA and CDR2 FQGTGA. This CDR3 has 18 amino acids. CDR3 in DNA: TGTGCCAGCAGCTTATGGGGGGTTTCCAACCGCTTGGACTATGGCTACACCTTC. Amino acids: CASSLWGVSNRLDYGYTF.

The chain recombines TRBV29-1 with TRBJ1-1; D possibly corresponds to TRBD1 (6 bases). V lost 0 bases to trimming and J lost 5 bases, with 13 bases between them. The CDR3 has 14 residues. CDR1 is SQVTM and CDR2 is ANQGSEA in the germline V gene. CDR3 nucleotides: TGCAGCGTTGAAGACCCCGGGGGCCGAACTGAAGCTTTCTTT. Translation gives CSVEDPGGRTEAFF. The entire variable domain, with the rest obtained from reference TRBV29-1 and TRBJ1-1, is as follows: SAVISQKPSRDICQRGTSLTIQCQVDSQVTMMFWYRQQPGQSLTLIATANQGSEATYESGFVIDKFPISRPNLTFSTLTVSNMSPEDSSIYLCSVEDPGGRTEAFFGQGTRLTVV.

CDR3 in amino acids: CASSYSPNIQYF. In DNA form, the CDR3 reads TGTGCCAGCAGTTACTCACCAAACATTCAGTACTTC. J is TRBJ2-4 and V is TRBV6-6; no clear D. The V and J ends lost 0 bases and 6 bases respectively, with 3 bases between them. Germline V gene data show CDR1 as MNHNY and CDR2 as SVGAGI (reference sequence). The CDR3 spans 12 residues.

The chain couples TRBV7-9 to TRBJ2-2, with 13 bases that match TRBD2. The junction had 8 bases not matched to a gene; V was cut back by 4 bases and J by 3 bases. The CDR3 sequence is 18 residues long. Germline values: CDR1 SEHNR, CDR2 FQNEAQ (reference sequence). Here the CDR3 reads CASSSGLAGDKDTGELFF. The CDR3 nucleotides are TGTGCCAGCAGCTCTGGACTAGCGGGAGATAAGGACACCGGGGAGCTGTTTTTT. Full variable domain (missing parts from reference TRBV7-9 and TRBJ2-2): DTGVSQNPRHKITKRGQNVTFRCDPISEHNRLYWYRQTLGQGPEFLTYFQNEAQLEKSRLLSDRFSAERPKGSFSTLEIQRTEQGDSAMYLCASSSGLAGDKDTGELFFGEGSRLTVL.

This clone was observed once. V and J are TRBV29-1 and TRBJ1-5; D might be TRBD1 (6 bases). Germline values: CDR1 SQVTM, CDR2 ANQGSEA. Between the trimmed V and J ends, which lost 0 bases and 5 bases, there was a span of 17 bases. CDR3 length: 16 amino acids. The CDR3 loop reads CSVEDLDSGSYQPQHF. In DNA form, the CDR3 reads TGCAGCGTTGAAGATCTGGACAGCGGGTCTTATCAGCCCCAGCATTTT. Filled out from reference TRBV29-1 and TRBJ1-5, the complete variable domain reads SAVISQKPSRDICQRGTSLTIQCQVDSQVTMMFWYRQQPGQSLTLIATANQGSEATYESGFVIDKFPISRPNLTFSTLTVSNMSPEDSSIYLCSVEDLDSGSYQPQHFGDGTRLSIL.

This clone appeared a few times. The chain joins TRBV30 to TRBJ1-5; D gene uncertain. The CDR3 sequence is 13 residues long. V lost 2 bases, J lost 7 bases, and 12 bases lay in between. CDR1 is GTSNPN, CDR2 SVGIG, per germline (reference sequence). CDR3: CAWSSTPGQPQHF. The CDR3, as DNA: TGTGCCTGGAGTTCAACACCGGGCCAGCCCCAGCATTTT.

This sequence joins TRBV2 and TRBJ2-2; D unclear. CDR1 and CDR2 from the germline V gene are SNHLY and FYNNEI. V was clipped by 5 bases and J by 0 bases, with 13 bases between them. The CDR3 spans 16 residues. CDR3 sequence (DNA): TGTGCCAGCAGTACGACGTCCCCCGCGAACACCGGGGAGCTGTTTTTT. It codes for CASSTTSPANTGELFF.

This sequence joins TRBV18 and TRBJ2-7, with D perhaps assigned TRBD1 or TRBD2 (5 bases each). Germline CDR1 and CDR2: KGHSH and LQKENI. The CDR3 is 15 amino acids. Between the trimmed V and J ends, which lost 3 bases and 7 bases, there was a span of 19 bases. CDR3 sequence: CASSPSADTLGEQYF. CDR3 DNA sequence: TGTGCCAGCTCACCGTCAGCGGACACCCTTGGGGAGCAGTACTTC.